This TCR beta chain is drawn from a study of glioma-infiltrating T cells after dendritic cell vaccination. CDR1 and CDR2 (germline): SNHLY, FYNNEI. With 8 bases clipped from V and 4 bases from J, the junction kept 4 bases outside the gene matches. This CDR3 contains 14 residues. As to time point: after dendritic cell vaccination, including at tumor progression/relapse. TCRdb's copy holds only in-frame clones and misses some; the assay was immunoSEQ multiplex PCR. This table holds some 99,000 clones, about 85% found once. This clone was seen a handful of times. Here the sequenced sample was blood, taken after dendritic cell vaccination. The source is a human donor with glioblastoma. The chain couples TRBV2 to TRBJ2-3, with 12 bases fitting TRBD1. CDR3 in DNA: TGTGCCAGCCGCCGGGACAGGGGGCCAGATACGCAGTATTTT. This encodes CASRRDRGPDTQYF.